This entry lists 11 T cell receptor beta chains sequenced from one sample in a study of radiation and T cells in renal cell carcinoma. The time point denotes: blood 4 weeks post-SBRT, at nephrectomy. Regarding treatment: 15 Gy SBRT to primary tumor, nephrectomy 4 weeks later. Sequencing used immunoSEQ multiplex PCR; TCRdb keeps in-frame clones, though not all of them. The sample has approximately 86,000 clones; 70% to 90% are singletons. Sequencing used blood, obtained from a patient whose treatment included radiotherapy and nephrectomy. The receptor set was obtained from a man aged 45-65 years with renal cell carcinoma.

This chain uses TRBV27 with TRBJ2-7; either TRBD1 or TRBD2 may supply D (6 bases each). V was pared by 5 bases and J by 5 bases, with 16 bases between. CDR3 length: 14 residues. Germline CDR1 is MNHEY and CDR2 is SMNVEV (reference sequence). CDR3 DNA: TGTGCCAGCAGTGCGGGACAACCTGGGGACGAGCAGTACTTC. Encoded protein: CASSAGQPGDEQYF.

The chain uses TRBV30 and TRBJ2-7; possible D gene TRBD1, 6 bases. The length of the CDR3 is 14 residues. V lost 2 bases and J lost 0, with 11 bases in between. Germline-derived CDR1 and CDR2 are GTSNPN and SVGIG (reference sequence). CDR3 sequence (DNA): TGTGCCTGGAGTCCGACAGGCCACTCCTACGAGCAGTACTTC. The encoded protein is CAWSPTGHSYEQYF. Filled out from reference TRBV30 and TRBJ2-7, the complete variable domain reads SQTIHQWPATLVQPVGSPLSLECTVEGTSNPNLYWYRQAAGRGLQLLFYSVGIGQISSEVPQNLSASRPQDRQFILSSKKLLLSDSGFYLCAWSPTGHSYEQYFGPGTRLTVT.

The rearrangement joins TRBV7-8 to TRBJ2-1; 11 positions match TRBD2. The germline gives CDR1 SGHVS, CDR2 FQNEAQ. The CDR3 loop spans 16 amino acids. The V segment lost 4 bases and the J segment 4 bases; nucleotides outside the gene matches: 6. CDR3 amino acids: CASSSYGTSGYNEQFF. DNA of the CDR3: TGTGCCAGCAGCTCGTACGGGACTAGCGGTTACAATGAGCAGTTCTTC.

The rearrangement joins TRBV19 to TRBJ1-6, with D perhaps TRBD1 (5 bases). Germline CDR1 LNHDA, CDR2 SQIVND (reference sequence). V was clipped by 2 bases and J by 7 bases, with 21 bases between them. The CDR3 is 18 amino acids. The CDR3 bases are TGTGCCAGTAGTATACCTCGGGACGGTGGAGGTCCGAATTCACCCCTCCACTTT. It is translated as CASSIPRDGGGPNSPLHF.

This chain links TRBV13 with TRBJ2-3; 11 positions agree with TRBD2. V shed 1 base, J shed 1 base, and the junction held 13 bases outside the gene matches. CDR1 is PRHDT, CDR2 FYEKMQ, per germline (reference sequence). This CDR3 comprises 20 residues. The DNA of the CDR3 is TGTGCCAGCAGCTTAGTAGCCGGGACTAGCGGAGTTAGGGGCACAGATACGCAGTATTTT. Translating gives CASSLVAGTSGVRGTDTQYF.

This sequence joins TRBV10-3 and TRBJ2-5; TRBD2 matches at 13 bases. V trimming: 9 bases; J trimming: 4 bases; junction bases outside the gene matches: 8. This CDR3 spans 15 amino acids. Germline assignment: CDR1 ENHRY and CDR2 SYGVKD. In nucleotides, the CDR3 is TGTGCCATTTCCGGGACTAGCGGGACGTCAGAGACCCAGTACTTC. This gives the protein CAISGTSGTSETQYF.

V gene TRBV2 combines with J gene TRBJ2-1; 12 nucleotides line up with TRBD2. The CDR3 is 15 residues long. The ends lost 6 bases at V and 8 bases at J; junction bases unmatched: 8. CDR1 and CDR2 (germline): SNHLY, FYNNEI. CDR3 sequence reads: CASRATSGGYDEQFF. The CDR3, as DNA: TGTGCCAGCAGGGCGACTAGCGGGGGATACGATGAGCAGTTCTTC.

This clone was observed a handful of times. V and J are TRBV27 and TRBJ2-7, with 7 bases lining up with TRBD1. V trimming: 6 bases; J trimming: 5 bases; junction bases outside the gene matches: 7. Germline values: CDR1 MNHEY, CDR2 SMNVEV (reference sequence). The CDR3 runs 13 residues. Here the CDR3 DNA reads TGTGCCAGCAGAAAGGGACAGTCTAACGAGCAGTACTTC. Its protein is CASRKGQSNEQYF.

J is TRBJ1-2 and V is TRBV4-3; D is possibly TRBD1 (5 bases). The CDR3 length is 15 residues. The V gene lost 0 bases and the J gene lost 3 bases, with 11 bases spanning the gap. The V gene's germline CDR1 is LGHNA and CDR2 YSLEER. DNA for the CDR3: TGCGCCAGCAGCCAAGAGTCAGGGCTATACTATGGCTACACCTTC. This translates into CASSQESGLYYGYTF.

The CDR3 DNA sequence: TGCGCCAGCAGTGAGAAAGATGGCGGGCGGAGCCTTAAGGGGCAGTTCTTC. Translated: CASSEKDGGRSLKGQFF. This sequence joins TRBV10-1 and TRBJ2-1, with D possibly being TRBD2 (5 bases). This CDR3 region has 17 residues. The germline V and J ends were trimmed by 2 bases and 12 bases, with 26 bases remaining between them. The germline gives CDR1 WNHNN, CDR2 SYGVQD (reference sequence).

In DNA, the CDR3 is TGTGCCAGCAGCCCAATAACGGGGGAAAGATACTACGAGCAGTACTTC. Translated: CASSPITGERYYEQYF. The genes are TRBV11-2 and TRBJ2-7, with D perhaps matching TRBD2 (6 bases). This CDR3 spans 16 amino acids. Germline values: CDR1 SGHAT, CDR2 FQNNGV. V lost 5 bases and J 3 bases, leaving 20 bases between the germline ends.